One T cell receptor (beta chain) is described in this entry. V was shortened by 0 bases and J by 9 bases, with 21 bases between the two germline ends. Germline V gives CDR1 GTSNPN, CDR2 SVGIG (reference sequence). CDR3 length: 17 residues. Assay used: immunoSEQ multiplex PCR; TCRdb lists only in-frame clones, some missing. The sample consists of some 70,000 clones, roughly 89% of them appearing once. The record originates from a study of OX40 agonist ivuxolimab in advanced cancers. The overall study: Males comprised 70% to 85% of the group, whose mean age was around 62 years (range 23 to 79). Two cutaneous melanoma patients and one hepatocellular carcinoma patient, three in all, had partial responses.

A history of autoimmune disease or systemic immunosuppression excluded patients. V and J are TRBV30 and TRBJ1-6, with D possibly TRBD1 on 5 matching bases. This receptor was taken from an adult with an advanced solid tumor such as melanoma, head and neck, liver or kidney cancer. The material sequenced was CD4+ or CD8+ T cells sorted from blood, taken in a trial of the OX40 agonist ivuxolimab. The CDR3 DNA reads TGTGCCTGGAGTGTATCGAGGGGAGGGGCTTTCAGTTCACCCCTCCACTTT. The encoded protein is CAWSVSRGGAFSSPLHF.